Listed below are T cell receptor beta chains from one sample, sequenced in a study of control samples from healthy donors and cancer patients. The table came from immunoSEQ multiplex PCR; TCRdb's copy has only in-frame clones and leaves some out. This sample has approximately 97,000 clones; roughly 94% occur once, and the top ten carry less than 2.5%. Sequenced: blood. All receptors come from a woman younger than 35 in good health. The CDR3 runs from the conserved cysteine through the conserved F or W. Fields, in order: D gene, J gene, clone size, V gene, CDR3 DNA, CDR3 protein. The D gene is left open where the match is weak. Where a row states a size, it is once, few, many or the class of an expanded clone; other rows omit it.

TRBD1,TRBJ2-1,.,TRBV19,TGTGCCAGTAGTATTGGGACAGTGTATTACAATGAGCAGTTCTTC,CASSIGTVYYNEQFF
.,TRBJ2-1,.,TRBV6-5,TGTGCCAGCAGTTACCCCTCGGGTGAGCAGTTCTTC,CASSYPSGEQFF
.,TRBJ1-5,few,TRBV12-2,TGTGCAAGTCGCTTAGCGCTCCGGGGATGTTGCAATCAGCCCCAGCATTTT,CASRLALRGCCNQPQHF
.,TRBJ1-2,.,TRBV7-9,TGTGCCAGCAGCGCATACTATGGCTACACCTTC,CASSAYYGYTF
TRBD1,TRBJ2-7,.,TRBV7-7,TGTGCTAGCAGCTTGGGGACAGGCCCTACCTACGAGCAGTACTTC,CASSLGTGPTYEQYF
.,TRBJ2-1,.,TRBV5-1,TGCGCCAGCAGATCTTCCGGGACAACCTACAATGAGCAGTTCTTC,CASRSSGTTYNEQFF
.,TRBJ1-5,.,TRBV6-5,TGTGCCAGCAGGTTGGGACAAAATAGCAATCAGCCCCAGCATTTT,CASRLGQNSNQPQHF
.,TRBJ1-2,.,TRBV18,TGTGCCAGCTCACCGGGCCGGGGCTTGGAGGGCTACACCTTC,CASSPGRGLEGYTF
.,TRBJ1-2,.,TRBV7-9,TGTGCCAGCAGCTTAGGGCTGGTAACGGGCTACACCTTC,CASSLGLVTGYTF
TRBD1,TRBJ2-5,.,TRBV18,TGTGCCAGCTCACCCACGACCAGGGGGCTAGAGACCCAGTACTTC,CASSPTTRGLETQYF
TRBD1,TRBJ1-1,.,TRBV7-9,TGTGCCAGCAGCCCGAGGGGGCTTACCGAAGCTTTCTTT,CASSPRGLTEAFF
TRBD1,TRBJ2-7,.,TRBV18,TGTGCCAGCTCAGGTATAAGGGTGTCTCCGGGACAGGGGGCCTACGAGCAGTACTTC,CASSGIRVSPGQGAYEQYF
.,TRBJ2-5,.,TRBV6-6,TGTGCCAGCAGTCGCCAGAGAGGGGGAGGGCCTAGAGAGACCCAGTACTTC,CASSRQRGGGPRETQYF
.,TRBJ2-7,.,TRBV30,TGTGCCTGGAGTGTAGGCGGGTCATCCTACGAGCAGTACTTC,CAWSVGGSSYEQYF
.,TRBJ1-4,once,TRBV12-3/TRBV12-4,TGTGCCAGCAGTCCTAGGGCTGAAAAACTGTTTTTT,CASSPRAEKLFF
TRBD1,TRBJ2-7,.,TRBV19,TGTGCCAGTAGTACCCAGCAGGGGGATTACGAGCAGTACTTC,CASSTQQGDYEQYF
.,TRBJ1-4,.,TRBV6-5,TGTGCCAGCAGGCCGGGCGGGATAACTAATGAAAAACTGTTTTTT,CASRPGGITNEKLFF
.,TRBJ2-1,.,TRBV5-4,TGTGCCAGCAGCCGGGGTTCGTCCAGCGGCTACAATGAGCAGTTCTTC,CASSRGSSSGYNEQFF
.,TRBJ2-2,.,TRBV30,TGTGCCTGGAGTGTACTGGACACCGGGGAGCTGTTTTTT,CAWSVLDTGELFF
.,TRBJ2-7,.,TRBV19,TGTGCCAGTAGTATAGATACTGGGTCCTACGAGCAGTACTTC,CASSIDTGSYEQYF
.,TRBJ2-4,.,TRBV6-1,TGTGCCAGCAGTGAAGAGCAGCAAATCAAAAACATTCAGTACTTC,CASSEEQQIKNIQYF
.,TRBJ1-2,.,TRBV18,TGTGCCAGCTCAACGGGAACAGGGTTTCGTGGCTACACCTTC,CASSTGTGFRGYTF